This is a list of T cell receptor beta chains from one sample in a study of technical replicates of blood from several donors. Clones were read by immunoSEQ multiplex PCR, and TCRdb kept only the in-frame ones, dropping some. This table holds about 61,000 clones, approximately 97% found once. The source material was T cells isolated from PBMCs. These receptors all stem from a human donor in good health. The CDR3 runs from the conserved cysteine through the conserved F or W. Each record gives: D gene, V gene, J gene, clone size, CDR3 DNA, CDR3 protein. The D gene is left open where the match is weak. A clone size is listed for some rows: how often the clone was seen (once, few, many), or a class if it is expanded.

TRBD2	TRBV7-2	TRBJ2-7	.	TGTGCCAGCAGCTTAGTGACTAGCGGGATACTGACCTACGAGCAGTACTTC	CASSLVTSGILTYEQYF
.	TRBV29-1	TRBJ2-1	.	TGCAGCGTTGAAGACGGGAGCTCCTACAATGAGCAGTTCTTC	CSVEDGSSYNEQFF
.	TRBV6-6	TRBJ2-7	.	TGTGCCAGCACCTTCGACTGGTCCTCCTACGAGCAGTACTTC	CASTFDWSSYEQYF
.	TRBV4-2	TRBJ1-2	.	TGTGCCAGCAGCCAAGAGAGGGACACAAAGTCGGGTGGCTACACCTTC	CASSQERDTKSGGYTF
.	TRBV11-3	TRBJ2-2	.	TGTGCCAGCAGGGGAGGGGGGAACACCGGGGAGCTGTTTTTT	CASRGGGNTGELFF
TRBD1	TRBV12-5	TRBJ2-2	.	TGTGCTAGTGCCCAGGGGGCGCTGGACACCGGGGAGCTGTTTTTT	CASAQGALDTGELFF
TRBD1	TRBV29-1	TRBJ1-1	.	TGCAGCGTTGAAGACGACAGGGGTTTGACTGAAGCTTTCTTT	CSVEDDRGLTEAFF
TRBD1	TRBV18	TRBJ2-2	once	TGTGCCAGCTCGGGACAGCCCACCGGGGAGCTGTTTTTT	CASSGQPTGELFF
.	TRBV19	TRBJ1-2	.	TGTGCCAGTAGCCAGTGGGGCTACACCTTC	CASSQWGYTF
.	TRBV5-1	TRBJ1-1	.	TGCGCCAGCAGCTTGCGTACAGGTGGGAACAACGCTGAAGCTTTCTTT	CASSLRTGGNNAEAFF
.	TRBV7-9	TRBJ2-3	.	TGTGCCAGCAGCTACTACGGGGGATACACAGATACGCAGTATTTT	CASSYYGGYTDTQYF
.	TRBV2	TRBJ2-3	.	TGTGCCAGTAGCCCCTGGTCGAGCACAGATACGCAGTATTTT	CASSPWSSTDTQYF
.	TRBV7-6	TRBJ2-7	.	TGTGCCAGCAGCTTGTATGCTCGGGGAGAGCAGTACTTC	CASSLYARGEQYF
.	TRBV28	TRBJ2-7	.	TGTGCCAGCAGCGCTCCTCAGGGTGGCGAGCAGTACTTC	CASSAPQGGEQYF
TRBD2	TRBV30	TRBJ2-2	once	TGTGCCTGGGGCGGGACTAGCGTCCGCGGGGAGCTGTTTTTT	CAWGGTSVRGELFF
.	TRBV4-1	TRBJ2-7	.	TGCGCCAGCAGCCAAGCCGGACTCTCACCGAACCAGCAGTACTTC	CASSQAGLSPNQQYF
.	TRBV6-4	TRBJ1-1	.	TGTGCCAGGCCCCCCCGGGAGGAAGGCACTGAAGCTTTCTTT	CARPPREEGTEAFF
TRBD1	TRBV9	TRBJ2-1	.	TGTGCCAGCAGCGTATGGGGACAGGGGTATGAGCAGTTCTTC	CASSVWGQGYEQFF
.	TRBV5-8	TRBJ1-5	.	TGTGCCAGCAGCTTACGGGATTATTTTTGGCCCCAGCATTTT	CASSLRDYFWPQHF
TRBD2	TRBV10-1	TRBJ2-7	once	TGCGCCAGCAGTGAGACTAGCGCCTACGAGCAGTACTTC	CASSETSAYEQYF
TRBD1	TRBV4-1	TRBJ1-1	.	TGCGCCAGCAGCCGGACAGGAGGGCGGGACACTGAAGCTTTCTTT	CASSRTGGRDTEAFF
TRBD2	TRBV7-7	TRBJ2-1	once	TGTGCCAGCAGCTTAGCGTTTGCTAGCGGCAGCAATGAGCAGTTCTTC	CASSLAFASGSNEQFF
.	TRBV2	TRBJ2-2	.	TGTGCCAGCAGTCGGGACACCGGGGAGCTGTTTTTT	CASSRDTGELFF
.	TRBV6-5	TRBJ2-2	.	TGTGCCAGCCAGTTGGGCAGAAACACCGGGGAGCTGTTTTTT	CASQLGRNTGELFF
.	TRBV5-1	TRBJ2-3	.	TGCGCCAGCAGCTTAGCACAGCTTAGCACAGATACGCAGTATTTT	CASSLAQLSTDTQYF
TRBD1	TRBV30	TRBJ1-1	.	TGTGCCTGGATCGGGACAGGGGGATGGAACACTGAAGCTTTCTTT	CAWIGTGGWNTEAFF
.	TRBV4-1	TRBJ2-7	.	TGCGCCAGCAGCCAATTCGACGGAGGTGCCTACGAGCAGTACTTC	CASSQFDGGAYEQYF
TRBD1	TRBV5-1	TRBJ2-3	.	TGCGCCAGCAGCTGGGACAGGGCCACAGATACGCAGTATTTT	CASSWDRATDTQYF
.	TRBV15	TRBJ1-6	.	TGTGCCACCAGCAGAGGAGGGAGTGTTGATAATTCACCCCTCCACTTT	CATSRGGSVDNSPLHF
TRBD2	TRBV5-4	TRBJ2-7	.	TGTGCCAGCAGCTTAGCGGGGGATAGCTCCTACGAGCAGTACTTC	CASSLAGDSSYEQYF
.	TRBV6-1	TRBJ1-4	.	TGTGCCAGCAGGGACGGGACATTTCATGTCGGACTGTTTTTT	CASRDGTFHVGLFF